This T cell receptor beta chain is from a study of molecular identifiers for immune sequencing clone quantification. TCRdb ran MiXCR on the PCR reads and lists one entry per CDR3 protein. The data hold a few hundred thousand distinct CDR3 sequences, with around 21% observed a single time. There are a few counts of this clonotype. Unmatched junction bases numbered 11, after V lost 4 bases and J lost 5 bases. Germline-derived CDR1 and CDR2 are SGHVS and FQNEAQ. The CDR3 is 16 residues long. This receptor was identified in a human donor in good health. Some libraries in this study had Jurkat cell RNA spiked in. Source material: naive CD8+ T cells from blood, with Jurkat cell RNA spiked in. Regarding subset: FACS-sorted CD8+CD4-CCR7+CD45RA+ naive T cells. The rearrangement joins TRBV7-8 to TRBJ2-1; 7 bases are a match to TRBD1. The CDR3 sequence is CASSYAGTVFDNEQFF. In DNA form, the CDR3 reads TGTGCCAGCAGCTACGCCGGGACAGTTTTCGACAATGAGCAGTTCTTC.